This T cell receptor (beta chain) was identified during a study of cytomegalovirus exposure and HLA in healthy donors. Across the whole study: Among the 398 genotyped donors, about 81% were placed in the Caucasian-associated ancestry cluster. Study-wide findings and caveats: CMV serostatus was the only immune exposure information that was available.

The primer mix had 60 Vbeta and 13 Jbeta primers. Clones were sequenced by immunoSEQ multiplex PCR, and TCRdb holds only the in-frame ones, with some missing. This sample's table reports tens of thousands of clones. To note about this clone: Its antigen is currently unknown.

Trimming at V came to 0 bases and at J to 3 bases, leaving 0 bases not matched to a gene. This CDR3 contains 14 residues. CDR1 is SGHDT and CDR2 is YYEEEE in the germline V gene. This sequence joins TRBV5-6 and TRBJ1-2; 9 nucleotides align to TRBD1. The specimen was PBMCs. The sequence derives from a woman aged 18-29 years in good health and CMV-seronegative. CDR3 coding DNA: TGTGCCAGCAGCTTGGGGGACAGGGACTATGGCTACACCTTC. This translates into CASSLGDRDYGYTF. Looking up the rest from reference TRBV5-6 and TRBJ1-2 gives the full variable domain: DAGVTQSPTHLIKTRGQQVTLRCSPKSGHDTVSWYQQALGQGPQFIFQYYEEEERQRGNFPDRFSGHQFPNYSSELNVNALLLGDSALYLCASSLGDRDYGYTFGSGTRLTVV.